Each of the 23 T cell receptor beta chains below was sequenced from the same sample in a study of OX40 agonist ivuxolimab in advanced cancers. The library was built by means of the immunoSEQ multiplex PCR assay. TCRdb holds this immuneACCESS table with in-frame rearrangements only. Some clones are missing; in checked studies, unresolved V genes explain under half, and the rest has no known cause. The sample yields some 19,000 clones; about 89% were counted once. The ten largest clonotypes hold less than 60% of the sample. The sample was CD4+ or CD8+ T cells sorted from blood, taken in a trial of the OX40 agonist ivuxolimab. These receptors were collected from an adult with an advanced solid tumor such as melanoma, head and neck, liver or kidney cancer.

This clone was observed once. In nucleotides, the CDR3 is TGTGCCCCAAAAGGCACTGAAGCTTTCTTT. This sequence encodes CAPKGTEAFF. The rearrangement uses TRBV5-4 and TRBJ1-1; D unresolved. CDR3 size: 10 residues. Germline V gene lookup returns CDR1 SGHNT and CDR2 YYREEE (reference sequence). V gave up 10 bases and J gave up 4 bases, with 8 bases separating them.

The V and J genes are TRBV6-5 and TRBJ1-1, with a weak D call TRBD1 (5 bases). The germline gives CDR1 MNHEY, CDR2 SVGAGI. There are 12 residues in the CDR3. The ends were cut back, 10 bases at V and 7 bases at J, with 16 bases in the middle. The CDR3 region has the DNA TGTGCCACCCCGACGGGACGGGTTGAAGCTTTCTTT. Its protein is CATPTGRVEAFF.

The chain joins TRBV7-2 to TRBJ2-1, with 10 nucleotides matching TRBD2. The CDR3 has 15 amino acids. J gave up 8 bases and V 8 bases, and 12 bases lay outside the gene matches. The germline V gene has CDR1 SGHTA and CDR2 FQGNSA. CDR3 DNA sequence: TGTGCCAGCTCCTTTAGCGGGAGGCCGGGGGATGAGCAGTTCTTC. It translates to CASSFSGRPGDEQFF.

This chain connects TRBV9 to TRBJ2-6; possibly TRBD2 for D (5 bases). CDR1 and CDR2 (germline): SGDLS, YYNGEE. The length of the CDR3 is 14 residues. V lost 4 bases and J 0 bases, leaving 5 bases between the germline ends. CDR3 sequence (DNA): TGTGCCAGCAGCCTAGCCTCTGGGGCCAACGTCCTGACTTTC. This gives the protein CASSLASGANVLTF.

In regard to this clone: Here the CDR3 omits its conserved ending phenylalanine or tryptophan, so a read error is the likely source. CDR3: CASSLTGAGYEQYL. The CDR3 DNA follows: TGCGCCAGCAGCTTGACAGGGGCAGGCTACGAGCAGTACCTC. V is TRBV5-1 and J is TRBJ2-7, with 7 bases matching TRBD1. This CDR3 spans 14 amino acids. Germline V gives CDR1 SGHRS, CDR2 YFSETQ. Trimming removed 1 base from V and 3 bases from J; junction bases left unmatched: 4.

This sequence joins TRBV28 and TRBJ1-4, with 7 positions matching TRBD1. This CDR3 is built from 16 residues. Looked up from germline, CDR1 is MDHEN and CDR2 is SYDVKM. Trimming at V came to 0 bases and at J to 6 bases, leaving 7 bases not matched to a gene. The CDR3 coding sequence is TGTGCCAGCAGTTTATGGGAGGGGGCTGTGGATGAAAAACTGTTTTTT. Amino acids: CASSLWEGAVDEKLFF.

The V call is TRBV9, the J call TRBJ2-1; D is perhaps TRBD1 (6 bases). The CDR3 consists of 15 residues. Between the trimmed V and J ends, which lost 0 bases and 4 bases, there was a span of 11 bases. Per the germline V gene, CDR1 is SGDLS and CDR2 is YYNGEE. The CDR3 spells CASSVDGTTYNEQFF. As DNA, the CDR3 is TGTGCCAGCAGCGTAGATGGGACAACATACAATGAGCAGTTCTTC.

The chain is built from TRBV2 and TRBJ1-5; D gene ambiguous. The CDR3 loop spans 17 amino acids. V was pared by 1 base and J by 1 base, with 14 bases between. The germline V gene encodes CDR1 SNHLY and CDR2 FYNNEI. CDR3: CASSEGGRTDSNQPQHF. DNA for the CDR3: TGTGCCAGCAGTGAAGGTGGACGGACGGACAGCAATCAGCCCCAGCATTTT.

This chain connects TRBV7-9 to TRBJ2-1, with 8 bases aligning to TRBD2. This CDR3 contains 15 residues. Germline lookup yields CDR1 SEHNR and CDR2 FQNEAQ (reference sequence). Unmatched junction bases numbered 11, after V lost 5 bases and J lost 8 bases. The CDR3 coding sequence is TGTGCCAGCAGCCCTGCTACGGGAGGGCCGGATGAGCAGTTCTTC. Translation gives CASSPATGGPDEQFF.

The V and J genes are TRBV6-6 and TRBJ2-3; D is uncertain. CDR1 MNHNY and CDR2 SVGAGI come from the germline V gene (reference sequence). The CDR3 is 12 residues long. The V end was cut by 7 bases, the J end by 5 bases, with 10 bases between. CDR3 sequence reads: CASTLFLDTQYF. As DNA, the CDR3 is TGTGCCAGCACCCTATTCTTAGATACGCAGTATTTT.

This sequence joins TRBV6-5 and TRBJ2-7; possibly TRBD1 or TRBD2 for D (6 bases each). Trimming shortened V by 10 bases and J by 1 base, and 17 bases separated the two germline ends. The CDR3 contains 14 residues. Germline V gives CDR1 MNHEY, CDR2 SVGAGI. CDR3 nucleotides: TGTGCCACCCGGGGGCTAGCGTCTTCCTACGAGCAGTACTTC. The encoded protein is CATRGLASSYEQYF.

The chain couples TRBV7-9 to TRBJ2-2, with 10 nucleotides matching TRBD1. Germline trimming cut 4 bases from V and 0 bases from J; bases unmatched to any gene: 5. The CDR3 consists of 17 residues. CDR1 is SEHNR, CDR2 FQNEAQ, per germline (reference sequence). CDR3 residues: CASSSSTGGANTGELFF. CDR3 nucleotides: TGTGCCAGCAGCTCTTCGACAGGGGGCGCGAACACCGGGGAGCTGTTTTTT.

The chain combines TRBV9 with TRBJ2-3; 8 bases map to TRBD2. CDR1 is SGDLS and CDR2 is YYNGEE in the germline V gene. The CDR3 is 17 amino acids. V trimming: 0 bases; J trimming: 12 bases; junction bases outside the gene matches: 18. The CDR3 nucleotides read TGTGCCAGCAGCGTAGGAGGGTCGGAGACTAGCGTATTTTACCAGTATTTT. It translates to CASSVGGSETSVFYQYF.

The chain recombines TRBV27 with TRBJ2-7; D unresolved. This CDR3 comprises 15 residues. Germline assignment: CDR1 MNHEY and CDR2 SMNVEV (reference sequence). Trimming stripped 3 bases from V and 0 bases from J, with 12 bases between. This chain's CDR3 is CASSFADGSSYEQYF. DNA for the CDR3: TGTGCCAGCAGTTTCGCGGACGGTAGCTCCTACGAGCAGTACTTC.

This chain connects TRBV2 to TRBJ2-1, with TRBD1 as a possible D gene (6 bases). CDR1 SNHLY and CDR2 FYNNEI come from the germline V gene. Trimming shortened V by 6 bases and J by 7 bases, and 10 bases separated the two germline ends. This CDR3 is built from 12 residues. The CDR3 DNA reads TGTGCCAGCAGGTACAGGGAAAATGAGCAGTTCTTC. Its translation: CASRYRENEQFF.

Only a few counts were recorded for this clone. The J gene is TRBJ2-2, the V gene TRBV28, with D possibly matching TRBD2 (6 bases). The CDR3 totals 16 residues. The V and J ends lost 7 bases and 5 bases respectively, with 20 bases between them. The germline CDR1 and CDR2 sequences are MDHEN and SYDVKM. CDR3 sequence reads: CASNNSGVRGTGELFF. The CDR3 DNA sequence: TGTGCCAGCAACAATAGCGGAGTGCGGGGAACCGGGGAGCTGTTTTTT.

The chain uses TRBV7-3 and TRBJ1-6; D ambiguous. The germline gives CDR1 SGHTA, CDR2 FQGTGA. The V and J ends lost 3 bases and 9 bases respectively, with 15 bases between them. This CDR3 comprises 15 residues. The CDR3 DNA is TGTGCCAGCAGCTTTACAGCATTGGGAGGTTCACCCCTCCACTTT. Its translation: CASSFTALGGSPLHF.

In the case of this clone: The germline gene is not matched at one end of the junction; a read error may be the cause. The sample carries other DNA sequences with the same CDR3. The chain employs TRBV11-2 and TRBJ2-7, with 7 bases identical to TRBD1. Germline assignment: CDR1 SGHAT and CDR2 FQNNGV. This CDR3 spans 17 amino acids. The CDR3 DNA reads as TGTGCCAGTAGCTACGGGACAGATCGACAGTCCGCCTACGAGCAGTACTTC. Translating it yields CASSYGTDRQSAYEQYF.

The chain couples TRBV10-1 to TRBJ2-2, with 7 bases lining up with TRBD1. Trimming removed 2 bases from V and 5 bases from J; junction bases left unmatched: 2. Germline V CDR1 and CDR2: WNHNN, SYGVQD (reference sequence). The CDR3 has 14 residues. This chain's CDR3 is CASSEATGTGELFF. CDR3 DNA sequence: TGCGCCAGCAGTGAGGCGACAGGGACCGGGGAGCTGTTTTTT.

The chain recombines TRBV6-5 with TRBJ2-1, with D possibly TRBD1 on 5 matching bases. Germline lookup yields CDR1 MNHEY and CDR2 SVGAGI. This CDR3 has 11 amino acids. V lost 4 bases and J 9 bases, leaving 7 bases between the germline ends. CDR3 in amino acids: CASSLRGEQFF. CDR3 bases: TGTGCCAGCAGTTTAAGGGGTGAGCAGTTCTTC.

The rearrangement joins TRBV19 to TRBJ1-2; TRBD1 might be the D (6 bases). V was trimmed by 5 bases and J by 7 bases, leaving 20 bases between them. The CDR3 is 15 residues long. Germline V lookup: CDR1 LNHDA, CDR2 SQIVND (reference sequence). CDR3 sequence (DNA): TGTGCCAGTAGTCCCGTCATACAGGGATTAGTTGGCTACACCTTC. This sequence encodes CASSPVIQGLVGYTF.

V usage is TRBV7-3 and J usage is TRBJ2-7; TRBD2 matches 10 bases. CDR3 length: 15 amino acids. CDR1 is SGHTA, CDR2 FQGTGA, per germline. J lost 4 bases, V lost 4 bases, and 7 bases had no gene match. CDR3 in DNA: TGTGCCAGCAGCTACCTAGCGGGAGCTAATTACGAGCAGTACTTC. Translated, it gives CASSYLAGANYEQYF. The whole variable domain, filled in from reference TRBV7-3 and TRBJ2-7, reads GAGVSQTPSNKVTEKGKYVELRCDPISGHTALYWYRQSLGQGPEFLIYFQGTGAADDSGLPNDRFFAVRPEGSVSTLKIQRTERGDSAVYLCASSYLAGANYEQYFGPGTRLTVT.

The gene calls are TRBV6-6 and TRBJ2-7; TRBD1 matches at 9 bases. The CDR3 covers 16 residues. Germline values: CDR1 MNHNY, CDR2 SVGAGI (reference sequence). Losses at the gene ends were 2 bases for V and 6 bases for J; bases not matched to a gene: 11. CDR3 region: CASSYAAGTGNSEQYF. The CDR3 DNA follows: TGTGCCAGCAGTTACGCCGCCGGGACAGGGAATTCCGAGCAGTACTTC.